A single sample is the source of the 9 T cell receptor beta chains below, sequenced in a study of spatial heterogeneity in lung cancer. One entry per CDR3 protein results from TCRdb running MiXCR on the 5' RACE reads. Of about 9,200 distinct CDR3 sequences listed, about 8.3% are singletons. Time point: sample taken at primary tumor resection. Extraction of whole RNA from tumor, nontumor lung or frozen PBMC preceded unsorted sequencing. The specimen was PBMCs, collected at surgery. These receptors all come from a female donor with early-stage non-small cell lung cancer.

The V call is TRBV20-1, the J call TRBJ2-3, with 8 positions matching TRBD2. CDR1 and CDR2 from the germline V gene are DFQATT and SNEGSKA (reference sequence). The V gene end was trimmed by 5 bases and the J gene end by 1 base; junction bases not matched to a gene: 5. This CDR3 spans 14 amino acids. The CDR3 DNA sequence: TGCAGTGCTCTATTAGCGGGGCGCACAGATACGCAGTATTTT. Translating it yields CSALLAGRTDTQYF.

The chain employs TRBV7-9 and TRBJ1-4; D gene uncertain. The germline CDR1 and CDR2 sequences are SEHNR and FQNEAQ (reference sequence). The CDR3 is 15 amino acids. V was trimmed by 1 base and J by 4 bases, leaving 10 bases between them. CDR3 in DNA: TGTGCCAGCAGCTTAGACGGACCTCTTAATGAAAAACTGTTTTTT. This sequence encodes CASSLDGPLNEKLFF.

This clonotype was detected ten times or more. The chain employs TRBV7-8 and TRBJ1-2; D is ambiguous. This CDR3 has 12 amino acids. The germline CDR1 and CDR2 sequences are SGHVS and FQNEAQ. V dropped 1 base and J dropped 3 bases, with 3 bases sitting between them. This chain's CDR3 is CASSLVDYGYTF. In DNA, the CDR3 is TGTGCCAGCAGCTTAGTAGACTATGGCTACACCTTC.

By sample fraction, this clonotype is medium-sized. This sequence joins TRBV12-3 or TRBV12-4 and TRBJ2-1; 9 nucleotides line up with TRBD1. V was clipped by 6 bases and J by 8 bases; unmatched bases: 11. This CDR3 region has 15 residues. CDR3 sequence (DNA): TGTGCCAGCAGGGAAGGACAGGGGTACAATGATGAGCAGTTCTTC. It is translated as CASREGQGYNDEQFF.

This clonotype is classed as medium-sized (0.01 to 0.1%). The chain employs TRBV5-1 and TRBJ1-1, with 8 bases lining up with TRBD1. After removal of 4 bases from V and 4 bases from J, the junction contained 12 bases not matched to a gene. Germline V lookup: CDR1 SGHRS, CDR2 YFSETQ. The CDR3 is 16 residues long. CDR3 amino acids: CASSRQGASRSTEAFF. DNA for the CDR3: TGCGCCAGCAGCCGGCAGGGGGCGTCCCGAAGCACTGAAGCTTTCTTT.

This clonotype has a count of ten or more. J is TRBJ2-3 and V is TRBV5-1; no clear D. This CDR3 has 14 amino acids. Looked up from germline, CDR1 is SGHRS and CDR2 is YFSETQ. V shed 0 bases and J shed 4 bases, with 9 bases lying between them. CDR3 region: CASSLALWADTQYF. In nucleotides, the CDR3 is TGCGCCAGCAGCTTGGCCTTGTGGGCAGATACGCAGTATTTT.

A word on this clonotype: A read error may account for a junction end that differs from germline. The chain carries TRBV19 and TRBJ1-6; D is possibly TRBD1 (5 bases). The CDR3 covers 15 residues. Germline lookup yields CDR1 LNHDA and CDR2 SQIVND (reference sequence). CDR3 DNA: TGTGCCAGTTGTATGGACCGGGACCTCCGTTCACCCCTCCACTTT. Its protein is CASCMDRDLRSPLHF.

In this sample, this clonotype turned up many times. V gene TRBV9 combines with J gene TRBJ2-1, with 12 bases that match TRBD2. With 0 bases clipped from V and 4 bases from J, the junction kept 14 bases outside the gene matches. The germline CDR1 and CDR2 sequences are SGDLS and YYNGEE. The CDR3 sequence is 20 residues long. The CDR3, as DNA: TGTGCCAGCAGCGTAGCCCCAGCAGAACCGGGACTAGCGGGTTACAATGAGCAGTTCTTC. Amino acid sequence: CASSVAPAEPGLAGYNEQFF.

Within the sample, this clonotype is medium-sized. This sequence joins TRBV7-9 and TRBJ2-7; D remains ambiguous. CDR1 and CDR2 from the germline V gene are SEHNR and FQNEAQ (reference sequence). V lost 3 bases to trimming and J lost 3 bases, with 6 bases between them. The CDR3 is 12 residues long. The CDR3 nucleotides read TGTGCCAGCAGCTTCCCGGGCTACGAGCAGTACTTC. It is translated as CASSFPGYEQYF. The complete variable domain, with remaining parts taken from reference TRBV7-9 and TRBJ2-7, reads DTGVSQNPRHKITKRGQNVTFRCDPISEHNRLYWYRQTLGQGPEFLTYFQNEAQLEKSRLLSDRFSAERPKGSFSTLEIQRTEQGDSAMYLCASSFPGYEQYFGPGTRLTVT.